The clone carrying this T cell receptor beta chain was counted a few times. Its antigen is still unknown. TCRdb called the reads again in MiXCR, with one record for every CDR3 protein. The data hold 680,000 or so distinct CDR3 sequences, with less than 40% observed a single time. These data come from a study of T cell repertoires in cytomegalovirus infection. Background on the study: It can be stated that public TCR beta signatures indicated CMV infection as well as a matching HLA type.

Points from the study as a whole: Pooled public TCR beta family frequency picked out CMV carriers with the relevant HLA. HLA-C-restricted CMV clonotypes gave the most frequent clonotype in two of eight donors.

The CDR3 spans 15 residues. Unmatched junction bases numbered 12, after V lost 3 bases and J lost 8 bases. This sequence originates from a human donor in good health (CMV status not recorded). Some clones in this sample may be carry-over from other donors' samples. V is TRBV12-3 or TRBV12-4 and J is TRBJ1-2; 7 positions match TRBD1. Sequencing was performed on PBMCs. Written as DNA, the CDR3 is TGTGCCAGCAGTTTCTTCGACAGGGAGGCATACGGCTACACCTTC. Amino acid sequence: CASSFFDREAYGYTF.